The 4 T cell receptor beta chains given below trace back to one sample, sequenced in a study of blood T cell repertoires in COVID-19. Clones were read by immunoSEQ multiplex PCR, and TCRdb kept only the in-frame ones, dropping some. Of about 180,000 clones listed, approximately 88% are singletons. The specimen sequenced was peripheral blood. The receptors shown here come from a woman aged 50 to 65 with acute or convalescent COVID-19.

The V call is TRBV19, the J call TRBJ1-6, with D perhaps matching TRBD1 (5 bases). The germline CDR1 and CDR2 sequences are LNHDA and SQIVND (reference sequence). The CDR3 consists of 12 residues. Trimming cost V 4 bases and J 8 bases, with 6 bases left between them. Here the CDR3 DNA reads TGTGCCAGTAGTAGCAGGGATTCACCCCTCCACTTT. The encoded protein is CASSSRDSPLHF.

The V gene is TRBV5-1, the J gene TRBJ1-1, with unresolved D. This CDR3 has 15 amino acids. Germline V gives CDR1 SGHRS, CDR2 YFSETQ. The V and J ends lost 0 bases and 3 bases respectively, with 12 bases between them. CDR3 region: CASSLGAGGYTEAFF. DNA for the CDR3: TGCGCCAGCAGCTTGGGGGCTGGAGGGTACACTGAAGCTTTCTTT.

The V and J genes are TRBV27 and TRBJ2-5; weak D call: TRBD1 (6 bases). V was clipped by 2 bases and J by 5 bases, with 18 bases between them. CDR3 length equals 16 residues. Germline loops: CDR1 MNHEY, CDR2 SMNVEV (reference sequence). This CDR3 is CASSLEGHYGVETQYF. CDR3 DNA sequence: TGTGCCAGCAGTTTAGAGGGACACTACGGCGTGGAGACCCAGTACTTC.

The chain uses TRBV7-2 and TRBJ2-1; D is perhaps TRBD1 (6 bases). Trimming took 5 bases from V and 12 from J, leaving 17 bases between them. Germline CDR1 is SGHTA and CDR2 is FQGNSA. The CDR3 has 13 residues. The CDR3 DNA follows: TGTGCCAGCAGCGCCGAGGACAGAGGGGGGCAGTTCTTC. Protein product: CASSAEDRGGQFF.